The 13 T cell receptor beta chains presented below share a single source sample, sequenced in a study of shared clonotypes between healthy human individuals. Generated by immunoSEQ multiplex PCR, the TCRdb table keeps only in-frame clones and is missing some. The sample has roughly 2 million clones, 90% to 97% seen once. The sequencing sample was made of naive CD4+ T cells sorted from blood. Subset reported: CD45RA+ positively selected. These TCRs come from a man younger than 35 in good health.

The rearrangement joins TRBV6-5 to TRBJ1-1; D unclear. The CDR3 is made up of 11 amino acids. Trimming took 7 bases from V and 6 from J, leaving 9 bases between them. Germline loops: CDR1 MNHEY, CDR2 SVGAGI. CDR3 nucleotides: TGTGCCAGCACCAACGGGCCTGAAGCTTTCTTT. Its translation: CASTNGPEAFF.

V usage is TRBV11-2 and J usage is TRBJ2-5; D possibly corresponds to TRBD1 (7 bases). Trimming shortened V by 3 bases and J by 9 bases, and 14 bases separated the two germline ends. Per the germline V gene, CDR1 is SGHAT and CDR2 is FQNNGV. CDR3 length: 13 amino acids. As DNA, the CDR3 is TGTGCCAGCAGCTTGGAGGGGGCAGGGGCCCAGTACTTC. This gives the protein CASSLEGAGAQYF.

The V call is TRBV10-1, the J call TRBJ2-1; a weak D match, TRBD2 (6 bases). In germline, CDR1 is WNHNN, CDR2 SYGVQD (reference sequence). Deletions cut 4 bases from V and 8 bases from J, with 12 bases between. The CDR3 has 13 residues. In DNA, the CDR3 is TGCGCCAGCAGTGTGTCGGGGGTCGATGAGCAGTTCTTC. Residues: CASSVSGVDEQFF.

The chain links TRBV6-8 to TRBJ2-7, with D unresolved. CDR1 is MNHGY and CDR2 is SAAAGT in the germline V gene. CDR3 length: 12 residues. Trimming stripped 2 bases from V and 3 bases from J, with 5 bases between. The CDR3 region has the DNA TGTGCCAGCAGTTACGACGGCTACGAGCAGTACTTC. It translates to CASSYDGYEQYF.

V is TRBV5-1 and J is TRBJ1-1; D unclear. CDR1 SGHRS and CDR2 YFSETQ come from the germline V gene. Trimming took off 6 bases at V and 0 bases at J, with 12 bases between the two ends. This CDR3 is built from 14 residues. The chain's CDR3 is CASKADILNTEAFF. The CDR3 DNA reads as TGCGCCAGCAAAGCCGACATACTGAACACTGAAGCTTTCTTT.

This clone was recorded once. The junction does not match germline at one end; this may be a read error. The genes are TRBV7-7 and TRBJ2-5, with 7 bases matching TRBD2. This CDR3 has 14 amino acids. The germline gives CDR1 SSHAT, CDR2 FNYEAQ (reference sequence). CDR3 DNA sequence: TGTGCTAGCAGCTTCGGGGGGAGTAAAGAGACCCAGTACTTC. This encodes CASSFGGSKETQYF.

This chain joins TRBV28 and TRBJ2-7; 7 positions match TRBD1. The CDR3 is 15 amino acids. The germline V gene has CDR1 MDHEN and CDR2 SYDVKM. The V gene end was trimmed by 6 bases and the J gene end by 7 bases; junction bases not matched to a gene: 15. The CDR3 region has the DNA TGTGCCAGCAGCTCCGGACAGGACCCTAAGGGGGAGCAGTACTTC. Translating gives CASSSGQDPKGEQYF.

As regards this clone: This sample includes further DNA sequences coding for the same CDR3. The rearrangement joins TRBV7-2 to TRBJ1-2; D not certain. Germline V gives CDR1 SGHTA, CDR2 FQGNSA. CDR3 length: 14 residues. Trimming stripped 1 base from V and 3 bases from J, with 9 bases between. This CDR3 reads CASSLVPGDYGYTF. Written as DNA, the CDR3 is TGTGCCAGCAGCTTAGTTCCCGGGGACTATGGCTACACCTTC.

The rearrangement links TRBV10-3 to TRBJ1-1; D not resolved. The CDR3 sequence is 14 residues long. The V and J ends lost 0 bases and 11 bases respectively, with 16 bases between them. In germline, CDR1 is ENHRY, CDR2 SYGVKD. This CDR3 reads CAISESWSDLSAFF. CDR3 DNA sequence: TGTGCCATCAGTGAGTCGTGGTCAGACCTATCGGCTTTCTTT.

This chain uses TRBV28 with TRBJ1-5; 11 positions match TRBD1. The CDR3 sequence is 16 residues long. Germline CDR1 MDHEN, CDR2 SYDVKM. V lost 4 bases to trimming and J lost 7 bases; unmatched junction nucleotides: 9. In DNA form, the CDR3 reads TGTGCCAGCAGTTACGGGACAGGGGGATCTTTGCAGCCCCAGCATTTT. Its protein product is CASSYGTGGSLQPQHF.

Concerning this clone itself: Other DNA sequences in this specimen translate into the identical CDR3. This chain uses TRBV2 with TRBJ1-5, with D possibly TRBD1 on 5 matching bases. From germline, CDR1 is SNHLY and CDR2 FYNNEI. The V gene lost 8 bases and the J gene lost 0 bases, with 8 bases spanning the gap. This CDR3 has 13 amino acids. CDR3 region: CASRGGSNQPQHF. The CDR3 nucleotides are TGTGCCAGCCGGGGGGGTAGCAATCAGCCCCAGCATTTT.

V gene TRBV19 combines with J gene TRBJ1-5; 7 bases agree with TRBD1. The germline V gene encodes CDR1 LNHDA and CDR2 SQIVND (reference sequence). The ends lost 5 bases at V and 3 bases at J; junction bases unmatched: 4. The CDR3 sequence is 14 residues long. The CDR3 region is CASSQTGVNQPQHF. For the CDR3, the DNA is TGTGCCAGTAGTCAAACAGGGGTCAATCAGCCCCAGCATTTT.

The rearrangement links TRBV7-8 to TRBJ1-2; D is undetermined. Trimming pared 5 bases from V and 1 base from J, leaving 11 bases between. The CDR3 consists of 14 residues. CDR1 and CDR2 (germline): SGHVS, FQNEAQ. The CDR3, as DNA: TGTGCCAGCAGCCCCCGCCAGCTTAACTATGGCTACACCTTC. This gives the protein CASSPRQLNYGYTF.